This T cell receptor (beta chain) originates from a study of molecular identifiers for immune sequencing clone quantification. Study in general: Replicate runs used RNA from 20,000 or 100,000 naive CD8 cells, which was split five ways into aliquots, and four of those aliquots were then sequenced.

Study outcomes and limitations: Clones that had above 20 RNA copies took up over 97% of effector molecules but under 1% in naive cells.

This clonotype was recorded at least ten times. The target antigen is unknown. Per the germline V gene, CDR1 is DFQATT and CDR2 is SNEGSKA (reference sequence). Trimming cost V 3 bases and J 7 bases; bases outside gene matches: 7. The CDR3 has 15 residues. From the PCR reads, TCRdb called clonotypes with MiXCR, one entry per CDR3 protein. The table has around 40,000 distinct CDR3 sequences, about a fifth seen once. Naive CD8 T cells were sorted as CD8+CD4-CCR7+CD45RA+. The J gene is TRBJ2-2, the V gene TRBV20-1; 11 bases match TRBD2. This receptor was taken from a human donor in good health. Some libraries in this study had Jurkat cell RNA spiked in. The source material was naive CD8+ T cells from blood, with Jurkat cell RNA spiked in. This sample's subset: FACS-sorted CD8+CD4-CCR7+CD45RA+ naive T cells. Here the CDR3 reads CSARDLAGGSGELFF. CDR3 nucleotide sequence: TGCAGTGCTAGGGACCTAGCGGGAGGTAGCGGGGAGCTGTTTTTT.